The rows below give T cell receptor beta chains drawn from one sample of a study of human T cells and chemical hapten exposure. MiXCR, applied by TCRdb to the 5' RACE reads, yields one record per CDR3 protein. The data show about 81,000 distinct CDR3 sequences, with 7.7% seen just once and roughly 2.4% held by the top ten. The source is a male donor in good health. Both conserved end residues are trimmed from each CDR3. The order of the fields is CDR3 protein, V gene, D gene. A D gene is named only where the DNA matches it firmly.

CDR3: ASSTRSAGGNTIY; V: TRBV19; D: -
CDR3: ATGMGQGVYEQY; V: TRBV10-3; D: TRBD1
CDR3: ASTKASGELF; V: TRBV5-4; D: -
CDR3: ASSQGTVPTYGYT; V: TRBV3-1; D: -
CDR3: ASALGPYEQY; V: TRBV25-1; D: -
CDR3: SVPTADTQY; V: TRBV29-1; D: -
CDR3: ASSLVSRGLGGANVLT; V: TRBV5-1; D: TRBD2
CDR3: ASSLGLTGTEAF; V: TRBV7-2; D: -
CDR3: ASSQDRYEQF; V: TRBV4-3; D: -
CDR3: ASRADALNEQF; V: TRBV19; D: -
CDR3: ASSPRVDESKNIQY; V: TRBV7-9; D: -
CDR3: ASSLEGTSVYNEQF; V: TRBV11-2; D: TRBD2
CDR3: ASSLYEQY; V: TRBV2; D: -
CDR3: ASRLLTEAF; V: TRBV25-1; D: -
CDR3: ASSLVFSVNEQF; V: TRBV7-2; D: -
CDR3: ASSMGLAGNNEQF; V: TRBV5-1; D: TRBD2
CDR3: ASSLDRPYEQY; V: TRBV4-1; D: -
CDR3: ASSLVVGNTGELF; V: TRBV12-3/TRBV12-4; D: -
CDR3: ASSGRVMDSPLH; V: TRBV9; D: -
CDR3: ASSFQRDPAYEQY; V: TRBV12-3/TRBV12-4; D: TRBD2
CDR3: ASSRQTGFLGNTIY; V: TRBV7-9; D: TRBD1
CDR3: SVEDGTGANVLT; V: TRBV29-1; D: -
CDR3: ASSQDDGQDRDTQY; V: TRBV14; D: -
CDR3: ASSQGPAEGETQY; V: TRBV4-1; D: -
CDR3: ASSPRPQQGFYEQY; V: TRBV7-6; D: TRBD1
CDR3: ASSLGGTVNTEAF; V: TRBV7-2; D: TRBD1
CDR3: ASRKGQQPQH; V: TRBV6-2/TRBV6-3; D: TRBD1
CDR3: ASSQVAGVSGANVLT; V: TRBV3-1; D: TRBD2
CDR3: SASSSVLYEQY; V: TRBV20-1; D: -
CDR3: ASSLQHLDFQETQY; V: TRBV7-2; D: -
CDR3: ASSESDGHQETQY; V: TRBV25-1; D: -
CDR3: SARDGQGPEKLF; V: TRBV20-1; D: -
CDR3: ASSVRYTGELF; V: TRBV6-1; D: -
CDR3: ASSYQGHEAF; V: TRBV6-6; D: -
CDR3: ASSPLAGVRNEQF; V: TRBV7-9; D: TRBD2
CDR3: SARWGNEQF; V: TRBV20-1; D: -
CDR3: ASSPIGGSGSMY; V: TRBV12-3/TRBV12-4; D: TRBD2
CDR3: SVVPGQGARTEAF; V: TRBV29-1; D: TRBD1
CDR3: AIGQGQETQY; V: TRBV6-2/TRBV6-3; D: TRBD1
CDR3: ASSAGTGDNSPLH; V: TRBV9; D: TRBD1
CDR3: ASGKGRGGGTEAF; V: TRBV14; D: -
CDR3: ASSQGAQMNTEAF; V: TRBV4-3; D: -
CDR3: ASSPSGQNYGYT; V: TRBV12-3/TRBV12-4; D: -
CDR3: SARDYSSEQF; V: TRBV20-1; D: -
CDR3: ASRRGLAGEYNEQF; V: TRBV12-3/TRBV12-4; D: TRBD2
CDR3: ASSQTGTSGGAARETQY; V: TRBV4-2; D: TRBD2
CDR3: ASSTGRDSPLH; V: TRBV6-6; D: -
CDR3: ASSPRQGPSITEAF; V: TRBV7-9; D: TRBD1
CDR3: ASSLAAAGYEKLF; V: TRBV5-6; D: -
CDR3: ASSPGPGFAHEQY; V: TRBV7-9; D: -
CDR3: ASSRETGSRHEQF; V: TRBV12-3/TRBV12-4; D: -
CDR3: ASSYTPGLAAGYEQY; V: TRBV6-5; D: TRBD2
CDR3: ASTNWALPGANVLT; V: TRBV12-3/TRBV12-4; D: -
CDR3: ASTQGTKNTEAF; V: TRBV5-1; D: TRBD1
CDR3: SADPGGWGSETQY; V: TRBV29-1; D: TRBD2
CDR3: ASSNKGTGQETQY; V: TRBV5-1; D: TRBD1
CDR3: TSSQGAAVGSGNTIY; V: TRBV1; D: -